A selection of T cell receptor beta chains follows, all from one sample in a study of OX40 agonist ivuxolimab in advanced cancers. Repertoires were generated with immunoSEQ multiplex PCR, while TCRdb's copy carries only in-frame clones and drops some. The table lists roughly 50,000 clones, 84% of them singletons. Here the sequenced sample was CD4+ or CD8+ T cells sorted from blood, taken in a trial of the OX40 agonist ivuxolimab. All receptors derive from an adult with an advanced solid tumor such as melanoma, head and neck, liver or kidney cancer. Each CDR3 is given with its conserved first and last residue. A D gene is named only where the DNA matches it firmly. Clone size is stated in some rows and not others, as once, few, many or a class when expanded.

j_gene: TRBJ1-1
d_gene: .
abundance: once
v_gene: TRBV29-1
CDR3aa: CSVDRGFANTEAFF
CDR3nt: TGCAGCGTTGATCGGGGGTTCGCGAACACTGAAGCTTTCTTT

j_gene: TRBJ2-3
d_gene: TRBD1
abundance: .
v_gene: TRBV28
CDR3aa: CASSLRSGTGLADTQYF
CDR3nt: TGTGCCAGCAGTTTACGATCCGGGACAGGGCTGGCAGATACGCAGTATTTT

j_gene: TRBJ1-1
d_gene: .
abundance: .
v_gene: TRBV14
CDR3aa: CASSQVDIGNTEAFF
CDR3nt: TGTGCCAGCAGCCAAGTAGACATAGGGAACACTGAAGCTTTCTTT

j_gene: TRBJ1-4
d_gene: TRBD1
abundance: .
v_gene: TRBV7-2
CDR3aa: CASSTGQGSYEKLFF
CDR3nt: TGTGCCAGCAGCACCGGACAGGGATCATATGAAAAACTGTTTTTT

j_gene: TRBJ1-5
d_gene: .
abundance: once
v_gene: TRBV7-2
CDR3aa: CASSLVGLQPQHF
CDR3nt: TGTGCCAGCAGCTTAGTGGGTTTGCAGCCCCAGCATTTT

j_gene: TRBJ2-1
d_gene: TRBD2
abundance: .
v_gene: TRBV7-2
CDR3aa: CASSLVGTSGYNEQFF
CDR3nt: TGTGCCAGCAGCTTAGTAGGGACTAGCGGTTACAATGAGCAGTTCTTC

j_gene: TRBJ2-3
d_gene: .
abundance: .
v_gene: TRBV27
CDR3aa: CASSVLNTQYF
CDR3nt: TGTGCCAGCAGTGTCCTAAATACGCAGTATTTT

j_gene: TRBJ1-4
d_gene: .
abundance: .
v_gene: TRBV10-1
CDR3aa: CASSESVLFRLVGEKLFF
CDR3nt: TGCGCCAGCAGTGAGTCGGTTTTGTTTCGACTTGTTGGAGAAAAACTGTTTTTT

j_gene: TRBJ2-3
d_gene: TRBD2
abundance: .
v_gene: TRBV19
CDR3aa: CASSITGLAGVLADTQYF
CDR3nt: TGTGCCAGTAGTATAACGGGACTAGCGGGAGTCTTGGCAGATACGCAGTATTTT

j_gene: TRBJ1-1
d_gene: .
abundance: few
v_gene: TRBV9
CDR3aa: CASSVEAGFGEAFF
CDR3nt: TGTGCCAGCAGCGTAGAGGCAGGGTTCGGTGAAGCTTTCTTT

j_gene: TRBJ2-2
d_gene: .
abundance: .
v_gene: TRBV6-6
CDR3aa: CASRNRAGELFF
CDR3nt: TGTGCCAGCCGTAACAGGGCCGGGGAGCTGTTTTTT

j_gene: TRBJ2-3
d_gene: .
abundance: .
v_gene: TRBV7-2
CDR3aa: CASSLLSRLDTQYF
CDR3nt: TGTGCCAGCAGCTTACTATCTAGATTAGATACGCAGTATTTT

j_gene: TRBJ2-2
d_gene: .
abundance: few
v_gene: TRBV11-3
CDR3aa: CASSQRWEAGELFF
CDR3nt: TGTGCCAGCAGCCAAAGGTGGGAGGCAGGGGAGCTGTTTTTT

j_gene: TRBJ2-7
d_gene: .
abundance: .
v_gene: TRBV11-2
CDR3aa: CASLSRSYEQYF
CDR3nt: TGTGCCAGCCTCTCACGGTCCTACGAGCAGTACTTC

j_gene: TRBJ2-7
d_gene: .
abundance: .
v_gene: TRBV28
CDR3aa: CASSLKQYF
CDR3nt: TGTGCCAGCAGTTTAAAACAGTACTTC